This T cell receptor beta chain came from a study of blood T cell repertoires in COVID-19. Overall study context: Samples came from the United States, Italy and Spain, spanning acute and convalescent COVID-19.

Looked up from germline, CDR1 is MNHEY and CDR2 is SVGAGI. The CDR3 totals 13 residues. Trimming pared 6 bases from V and 2 bases from J, leaving 11 bases between. Clones were read by immunoSEQ multiplex PCR, and TCRdb kept only the in-frame ones, dropping some. The repertoire includes roughly 410,000 clones, approximately 87% of them detected once, and about 2.3% sits in the top ten. This sequence originates from a woman in her sixties or seventies with COVID-19, enrolled during active disease. The specimen was peripheral blood. The rearrangement joins TRBV6-5 to TRBJ2-7; possible D gene TRBD2, 5 bases. Written as DNA, the CDR3 is TGTGCCAGCAGCCAGGCGGGTACCTACGAGCAGTACTTC. As protein: CASSQAGTYEQYF.